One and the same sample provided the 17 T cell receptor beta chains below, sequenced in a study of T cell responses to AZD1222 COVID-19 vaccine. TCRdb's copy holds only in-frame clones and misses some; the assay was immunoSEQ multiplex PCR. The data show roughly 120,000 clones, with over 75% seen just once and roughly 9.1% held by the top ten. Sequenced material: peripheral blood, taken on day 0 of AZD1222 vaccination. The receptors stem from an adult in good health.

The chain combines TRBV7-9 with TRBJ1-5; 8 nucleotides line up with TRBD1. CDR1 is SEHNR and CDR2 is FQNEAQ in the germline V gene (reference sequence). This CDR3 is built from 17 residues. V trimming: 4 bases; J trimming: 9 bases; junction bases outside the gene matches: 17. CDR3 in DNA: TGTGCCAGCAGCTCGGATGAGGAAGGACAGGGTTCGCGGCCCCAGCATTTT. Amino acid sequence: CASSSDEEGQGSRPQHF.

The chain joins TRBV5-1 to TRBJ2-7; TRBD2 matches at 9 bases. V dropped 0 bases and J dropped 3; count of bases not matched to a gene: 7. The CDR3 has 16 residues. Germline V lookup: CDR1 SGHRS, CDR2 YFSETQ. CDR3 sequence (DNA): TGCGCCAGCAGCTTGGGTGGGACTAGCAATCTCTACGAGCAGTACTTC. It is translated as CASSLGGTSNLYEQYF.

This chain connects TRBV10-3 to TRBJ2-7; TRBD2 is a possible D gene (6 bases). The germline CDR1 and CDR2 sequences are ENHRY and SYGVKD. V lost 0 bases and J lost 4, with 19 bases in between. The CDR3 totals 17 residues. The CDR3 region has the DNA TGTGCCATCAGTGAGTCGACCGGGCGGGATGGTGAGTACGAGCAGTACTTC. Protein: CAISESTGRDGEYEQYF.

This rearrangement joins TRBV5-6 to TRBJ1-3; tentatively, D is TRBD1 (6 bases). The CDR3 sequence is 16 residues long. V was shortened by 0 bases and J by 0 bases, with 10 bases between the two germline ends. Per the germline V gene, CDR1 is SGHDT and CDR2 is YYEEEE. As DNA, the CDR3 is TGTGCCAGCAGCTTGGATACAGGGAGCTCTGGAAACACCATATATTTT. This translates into CASSLDTGSSGNTIYF.

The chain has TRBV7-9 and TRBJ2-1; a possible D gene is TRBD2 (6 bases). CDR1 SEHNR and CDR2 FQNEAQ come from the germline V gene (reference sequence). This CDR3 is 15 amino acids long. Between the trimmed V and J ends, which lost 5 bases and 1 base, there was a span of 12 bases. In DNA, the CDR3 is TGTGCCAGCAGCCCTAGCGAGGGATCCTACAATGAGCAGTTCTTC. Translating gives CASSPSEGSYNEQFF.

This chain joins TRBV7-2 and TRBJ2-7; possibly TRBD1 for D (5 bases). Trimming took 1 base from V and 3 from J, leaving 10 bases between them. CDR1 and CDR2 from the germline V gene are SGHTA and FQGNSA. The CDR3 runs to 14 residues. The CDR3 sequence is CASSLGWQGYEQYF. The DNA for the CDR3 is TGTGCCAGCAGCTTAGGTTGGCAGGGCTACGAGCAGTACTTC.

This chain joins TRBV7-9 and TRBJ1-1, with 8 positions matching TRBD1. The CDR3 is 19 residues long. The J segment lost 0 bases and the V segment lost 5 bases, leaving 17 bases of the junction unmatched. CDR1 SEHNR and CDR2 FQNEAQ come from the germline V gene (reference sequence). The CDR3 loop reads CASSGIQAGGAKLNTEAFF. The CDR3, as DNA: TGTGCCAGCAGCGGTATCCAAGCAGGGGGCGCGAAGTTGAACACTGAAGCTTTCTTT.

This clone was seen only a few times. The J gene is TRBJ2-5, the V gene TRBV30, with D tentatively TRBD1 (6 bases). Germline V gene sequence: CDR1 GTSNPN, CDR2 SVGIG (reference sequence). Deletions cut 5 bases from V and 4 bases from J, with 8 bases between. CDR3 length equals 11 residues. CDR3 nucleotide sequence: TGTGCCTGGGGGGGCGGAGAGACCCAGTACTTC. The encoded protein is CAWGGGETQYF.

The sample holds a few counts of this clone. The CDR3 DNA is TGTGCCAGCAGTCAGGGGGGGGCCCCGAGCTCTGGAAACACCATATATTTT. Protein sequence: CASSQGGAPSSGNTIYF. The chain is built from TRBV7-9 and TRBJ1-3; 7 nucleotides agree with TRBD1. The CDR3 spans 17 residues. Germline CDR1 reads SEHNR; CDR2 reads FQNEAQ (reference sequence). V lost 6 bases, J lost 0 bases, and 11 bases stayed unmatched.

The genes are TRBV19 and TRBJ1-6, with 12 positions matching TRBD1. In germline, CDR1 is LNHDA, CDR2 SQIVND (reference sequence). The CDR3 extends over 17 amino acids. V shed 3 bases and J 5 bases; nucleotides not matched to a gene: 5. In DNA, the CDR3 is TGTGCCAGTAGTATGGGACAGGGGGCAAGGGATAATTCACCCCTCCACTTT. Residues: CASSMGQGARDNSPLHF. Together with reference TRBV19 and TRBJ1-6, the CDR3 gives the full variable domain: DGGITQSPKYLFRKEGQNVTLSCEQNLNHDAMYWYRQDPGQGLRLIYYSQIVNDFQKGDIAEGYSVSREKKESFPLTVTSAQKNPTAFYLCASSMGQGARDNSPLHFGNGTRLTVT.

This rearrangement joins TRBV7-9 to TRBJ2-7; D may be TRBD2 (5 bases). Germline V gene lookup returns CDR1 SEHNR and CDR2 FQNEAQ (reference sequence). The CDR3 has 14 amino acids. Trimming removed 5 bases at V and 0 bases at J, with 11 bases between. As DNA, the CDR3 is TGTGCCAGCAGCCAAAGGACTGACTCCTACGAGCAGTACTTC. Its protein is CASSQRTDSYEQYF. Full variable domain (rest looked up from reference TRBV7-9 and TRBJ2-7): DTGVSQNPRHKITKRGQNVTFRCDPISEHNRLYWYRQTLGQGPEFLTYFQNEAQLEKSRLLSDRFSAERPKGSFSTLEIQRTEQGDSAMYLCASSQRTDSYEQYFGPGTRLTVT.

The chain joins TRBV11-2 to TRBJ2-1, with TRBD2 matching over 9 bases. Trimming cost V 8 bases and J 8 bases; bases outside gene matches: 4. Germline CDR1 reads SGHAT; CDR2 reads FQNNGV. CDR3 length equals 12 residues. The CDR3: CASGGRGDEQFF. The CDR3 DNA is TGTGCCAGCGGCGGGAGGGGCGATGAGCAGTTCTTC.

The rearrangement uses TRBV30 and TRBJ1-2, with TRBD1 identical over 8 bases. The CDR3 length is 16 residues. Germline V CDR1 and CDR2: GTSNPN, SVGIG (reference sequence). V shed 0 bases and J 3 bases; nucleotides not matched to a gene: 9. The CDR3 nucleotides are TGTGCCTGGAGTGTACAAGGGACAGGCGTTTACTATGGCTACACCTTC. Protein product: CAWSVQGTGVYYGYTF.

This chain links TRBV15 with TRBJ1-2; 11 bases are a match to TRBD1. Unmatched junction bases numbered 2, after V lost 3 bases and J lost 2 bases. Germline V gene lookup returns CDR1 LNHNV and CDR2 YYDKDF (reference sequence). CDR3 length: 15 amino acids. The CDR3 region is CATSRGQGDNYGYTF. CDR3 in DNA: TGTGCCACCAGCAGGGGACAGGGGGACAACTATGGCTACACCTTC.

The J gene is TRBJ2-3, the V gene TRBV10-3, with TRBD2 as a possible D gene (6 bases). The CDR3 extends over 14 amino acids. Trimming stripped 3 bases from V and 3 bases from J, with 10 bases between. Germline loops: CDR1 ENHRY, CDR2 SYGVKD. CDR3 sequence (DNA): TGTGCCATCAGTGACGGGACTGGTACAGATACGCAGTATTTT. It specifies CAISDGTGTDTQYF.

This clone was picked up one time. Here the CDR3 DNA reads TGTGCCAGCAGCCCCGGTGGGCGGGGCACCGGGGAGCTGTTTTTT. Amino acid sequence: CASSPGGRGTGELFF. The chain carries TRBV11-3 and TRBJ2-2; D possibly corresponds to TRBD2 (6 bases). Looked up from germline, CDR1 is SGHNT and CDR2 is YENEEA. V lost 5 bases and J lost 4, with 14 bases in between. The CDR3 is 15 amino acids.

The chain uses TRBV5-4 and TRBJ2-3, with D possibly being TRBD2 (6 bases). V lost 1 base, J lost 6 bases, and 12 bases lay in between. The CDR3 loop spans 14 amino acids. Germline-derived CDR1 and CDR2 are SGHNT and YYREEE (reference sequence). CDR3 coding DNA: TGTGCCAGCAGCTTGAGGCGGGGAATGGATACGCAGTATTTT. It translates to CASSLRRGMDTQYF.